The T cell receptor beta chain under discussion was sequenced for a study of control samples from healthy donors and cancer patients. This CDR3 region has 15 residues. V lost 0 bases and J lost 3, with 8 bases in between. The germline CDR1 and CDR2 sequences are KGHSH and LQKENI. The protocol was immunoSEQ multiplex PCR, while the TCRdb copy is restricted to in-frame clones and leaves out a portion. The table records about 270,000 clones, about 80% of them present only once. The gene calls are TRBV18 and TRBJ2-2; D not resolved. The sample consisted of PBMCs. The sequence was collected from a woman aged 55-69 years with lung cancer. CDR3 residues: CASSPPNRYTGELFF. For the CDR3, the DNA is TGTGCCAGCTCACCACCGAATCGGTACACCGGGGAGCTGTTTTTT. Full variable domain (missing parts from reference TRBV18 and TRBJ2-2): NAGVMQNPRHLVRRRGQEARLRCSPMKGHSHVYWYRQLPEEGLKFMVYLQKENIIDESGMPKERFSAEFPKEGPSILRIQQVVRGDSAAYFCASSPPNRYTGELFFGEGSRLTVL.